The clone carrying this TCR beta chain was recorded a few times. Germline CDR1 is MNHEY and CDR2 is SMNVEV (reference sequence). The CDR3 is 14 residues long. V gave up 6 bases and J gave up 0 bases, with 8 bases separating them. The sample belongs to a study of blood T cells in healthy people across ages. Sample-barcoded 5' priming and a J-beta primer mix drove a second PCR of 7 to 11 cycles. TCRdb itself ran the 5' RACE reads through MiXCR, one entry per CDR3 protein. The data contain 700,000 to 1,000,000 distinct CDR3 sequences, more than 40% of them singletons. The clonotype comes from a man between 60 and 75 years old in good health. The chain couples TRBV27 to TRBJ1-4; D not resolved. Sequencing was carried out using blood. This chain's CDR3 is CASSRVTTNEKLFF. The DNA for the CDR3 is TGTGCCAGCAGCCGCGTTACAACTAATGAAAAACTGTTTTTT.